This T cell receptor beta chain was retrieved from a study of blood T cell repertoires in COVID-19. Turning to the study itself: Italy, Spain and the United States were the sources of the convalescent and acute COVID-19 samples.

Trimming at V came to 6 bases and at J to 0 bases, leaving 1 base not matched to a gene. CDR1 WSHSY and CDR2 SAAADI come from the germline V gene. The CDR3 sequence is 13 residues long. Per the original methods: It was from reference gene primer amplification that nucleated cell counts were estimated. Produced via immunoSEQ multiplex PCR; TCRdb's table is partial and in-frame only. V and J calls and clone size are copied from that table; D and trimming were computed from the DNA. The sample includes 250,000 to 350,000 clones, approximately 88% seen only once; the top ten take under 7%. Cohorts were assigned according to the clinical history that participants reported. Before being deemed recovered, Cohort 3 donors had two negative PCRs, clearance, or symptom resolution.

The sequencing input was PBMCs or T cells enriched from blood (not recorded which). The rearrangement joins TRBV10-2 to TRBJ1-1; 7 bases fit TRBD1. This sequence was found in a woman in her 40s who had recovered from COVID-19. The chain's CDR3 is CASRGQLNTEAFF. The DNA for the CDR3 is TGCGCCAGCAGGGGACAGCTGAACACTGAAGCTTTCTTT.